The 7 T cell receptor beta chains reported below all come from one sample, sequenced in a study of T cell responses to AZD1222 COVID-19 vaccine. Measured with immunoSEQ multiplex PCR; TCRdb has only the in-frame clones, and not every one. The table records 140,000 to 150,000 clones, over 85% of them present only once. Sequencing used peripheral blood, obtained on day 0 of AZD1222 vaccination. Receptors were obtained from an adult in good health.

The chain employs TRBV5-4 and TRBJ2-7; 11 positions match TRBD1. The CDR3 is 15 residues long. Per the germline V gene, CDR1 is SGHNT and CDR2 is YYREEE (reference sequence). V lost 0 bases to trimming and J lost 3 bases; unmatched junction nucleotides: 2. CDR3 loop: CASSLGDRGIYEQYF. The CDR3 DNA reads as TGTGCCAGCAGCTTGGGGGACAGGGGGATCTACGAGCAGTACTTC.

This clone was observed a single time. DNA of the CDR3: TGTGCCAGCAGTCGACGGTTGGTAGGGCCCGGGGAGCTGTTTTTT. Encoded protein: CASSRRLVGPGELFF. The V call is TRBV7-8, the J call TRBJ2-2; D is undetermined. The CDR3 contains 15 residues. Trimming took off 6 bases at V and 6 bases at J, with 17 bases between the two ends. CDR1 is SGHVS, CDR2 FQNEAQ, per germline.

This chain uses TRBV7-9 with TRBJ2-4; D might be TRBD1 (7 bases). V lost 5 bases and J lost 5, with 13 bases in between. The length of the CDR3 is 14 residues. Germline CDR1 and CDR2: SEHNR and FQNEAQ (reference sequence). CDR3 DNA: TGTGCCAGCAGCCAGACAGGGAGGCAAAACATTCAGTACTTC. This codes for CASSQTGRQNIQYF. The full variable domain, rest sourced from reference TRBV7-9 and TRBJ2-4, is DTGVSQNPRHKITKRGQNVTFRCDPISEHNRLYWYRQTLGQGPEFLTYFQNEAQLEKSRLLSDRFSAERPKGSFSTLEIQRTEQGDSAMYLCASSQTGRQNIQYFGAGTRLSVL.

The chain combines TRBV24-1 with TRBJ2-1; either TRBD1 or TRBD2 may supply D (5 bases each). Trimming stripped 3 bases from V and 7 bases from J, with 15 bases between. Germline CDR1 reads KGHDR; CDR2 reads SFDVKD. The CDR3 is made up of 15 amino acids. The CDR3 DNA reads TGTGCCACCAGTGATCCAGGGACCCGGTCTAATGAGCAGTTCTTC. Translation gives CATSDPGTRSNEQFF.

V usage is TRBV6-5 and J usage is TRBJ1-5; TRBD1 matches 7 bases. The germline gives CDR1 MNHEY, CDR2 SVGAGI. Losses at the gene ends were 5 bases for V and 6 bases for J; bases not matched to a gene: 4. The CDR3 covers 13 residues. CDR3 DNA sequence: TGTGCCAGCAGTATGACAGGGCGTCAGCCCCAGCATTTT. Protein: CASSMTGRQPQHF.

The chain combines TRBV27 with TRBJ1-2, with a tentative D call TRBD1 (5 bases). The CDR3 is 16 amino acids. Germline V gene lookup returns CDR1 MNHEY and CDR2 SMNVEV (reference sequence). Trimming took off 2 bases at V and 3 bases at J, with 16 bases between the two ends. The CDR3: CASSLLPGGMDYGYTF. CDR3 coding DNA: TGTGCCAGCAGTTTACTCCCGGGGGGGATGGACTATGGCTACACCTTC.

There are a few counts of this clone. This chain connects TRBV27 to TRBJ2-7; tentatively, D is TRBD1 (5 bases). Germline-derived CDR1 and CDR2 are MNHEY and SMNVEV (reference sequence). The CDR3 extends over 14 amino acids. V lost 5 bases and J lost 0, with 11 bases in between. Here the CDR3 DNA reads TGTGCCAGCAGTCCCAACAGGAACTCCTACGAGCAGTACTTC. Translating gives CASSPNRNSYEQYF.